What follows describes a single T cell receptor (beta chain). This sample was taken from a study of cytotoxic CD8 clonotypes in ibrutinib-treated CLL. The CDR3 consists of 16 residues. The V gene lost 1 base and the J gene lost 2 bases, with 15 bases spanning the gap. Germline V gene data show CDR1 as SGHRS and CDR2 as YFSETQ. Produced via immunoSEQ multiplex PCR; TCRdb's table is partial and in-frame only. The sample includes roughly 28,000 clones, approximately 85% seen only once; the top ten take under 9.5%. The input for sequencing was PBMCs, taken after 24 months of ibrutinib treatment. The clonotype comes from a human donor with chronic lymphocytic leukemia. The chain is built from TRBV5-1 and TRBJ2-5; D is unresolved. CDR3 sequence reads: CASSLYLGQVQETQYF. The CDR3, as DNA: TGCGCCAGCAGCTTGTACTTGGGCCAGGTTCAAGAGACCCAGTACTTC.